This TCR beta chain is drawn from a study of CD8 T cells in ankylosing spondylitis. This clonotype was observed many times. The antigen is not known. As the method for making TCR beta libraries, quantitative 5'-RACE with molecular barcodes was used. TCRdb fed the 5' RACE reads into MiXCR, producing one record per CDR3 protein. The sample comprises 350,000 or so distinct CDR3 sequences, 11% of which are singletons, and about 10% rests with the top ten. Study-wide points: With a CD8+ phenotype, disease-linked clones were relatively rare in peripheral blood. Characteristic of ankylosing spondylitis blood, it appeared, was a TCR beta motif comprising about eight highly homologous variants.

Trimming removed 5 bases at V and 0 bases at J, with 13 bases between. The CDR3 contains 15 residues. The germline V gene encodes CDR1 SGHRS and CDR2 YFSETQ. The sequenced sample consisted of blood, either unsorted or a sorted T cell fraction (not recorded which). The rearrangement links TRBV5-1 to TRBJ2-3, with a weak D call TRBD2 (6 bases). The receptor was isolated from a female donor with ankylosing spondylitis or in good health (not recorded which). CDR3 in DNA: TGCGCCAGCAGACCTTCCGGGACTAGCACAGATACGCAGTATTTT. It encodes CASRPSGTSTDTQYF.